Shown below are 24 T cell receptor beta chains from a single sample sequenced in a study of blood T cell repertoires in COVID-19. The table came from immunoSEQ multiplex PCR; TCRdb's copy has only in-frame clones and leaves some out. The sample shows about 88,000 clones, 75% to 90% of them seen only once. The specimen was peripheral blood. The receptor set was obtained from a human donor in a cohort sampled during active COVID-19.

This clone was counted only a few times. The rearrangement uses TRBV5-6 and TRBJ2-5; no firm D call. V gave up 0 bases and J gave up 0 bases, with 9 bases separating them. The CDR3 is 15 residues long. The germline CDR1 and CDR2 sequences are SGHDT and YYEEEE. The CDR3 coding sequence is TGTGCCAGCAGCTTGGGTACAACGTACCAAGAGACCCAGTACTTC. Translated, it gives CASSLGTTYQETQYF.

The genes are TRBV6-1 and TRBJ2-2, with 9 bases matching TRBD1. The length of the CDR3 is 15 residues. V shed 3 bases, J shed 7 bases, and the junction held 6 bases outside the gene matches. Germline CDR1 reads MNHNS; CDR2 reads SASEGT. CDR3 loop: CASSDRQGVDGELFF. The CDR3 DNA reads TGTGCCAGCAGTGATCGACAGGGGGTAGACGGGGAGCTGTTTTTT.

The genes are TRBV19 and TRBJ2-2; 7 positions agree with TRBD2. This CDR3 contains 15 residues. Germline V gene sequence: CDR1 LNHDA, CDR2 SQIVND (reference sequence). Trimming took 3 bases from V and 4 from J; bases not matched to a gene: 5. The DNA of the CDR3 is TGTGCCAGTAGTATCGGACTAGGTAGCACCGGGGAGCTGTTTTTT. It codes for CASSIGLGSTGELFF.

The rearrangement joins TRBV6-5 to TRBJ2-7; TRBD1 agrees at 7 bases. CDR3 length: 12 amino acids. Germline CDR1 is MNHEY and CDR2 is SVGAGI. With V trimmed by 5 bases and J by 7 bases, 5 bases remained unmatched. The CDR3 spells CASSLQGREQYF. Here the CDR3 DNA reads TGTGCCAGCAGTCTACAGGGGCGGGAGCAGTACTTC.

The chain links TRBV28 to TRBJ1-4; no clear D. CDR3 size: 18 residues. Germline loops: CDR1 MDHEN, CDR2 SYDVKM. Trimming shortened V by 2 bases and J by 0 bases, and 16 bases separated the two germline ends. DNA for the CDR3: TGTGCCAGCAGTTTACAGAGCGGCGGTCCTGCAACTAATGAAAAACTGTTTTTT. It translates to CASSLQSGGPATNEKLFF.

The chain is built from TRBV5-6 and TRBJ2-5; 9 bases match TRBD1. The junction had 6 bases not matched to a gene; V was cut back by 4 bases and J by 2 bases. From germline, CDR1 is SGHDT and CDR2 YYEEEE. The CDR3 totals 15 residues. The CDR3 reads CASSRRDRAQETQYF. DNA of the CDR3: TGTGCCAGCAGCCGGCGGGACAGGGCACAAGAGACCCAGTACTTC.

The rearrangement links TRBV19 to TRBJ1-5, with a tentative D call TRBD1 (6 bases). Trimming stripped 8 bases from V and 5 bases from J, with 16 bases between. From germline, CDR1 is LNHDA and CDR2 SQIVND (reference sequence). The CDR3 is made up of 14 amino acids. CDR3 amino acids: CASDNRDTDQPQHF. The CDR3 bases are TGTGCCAGTGATAACCGGGACACCGATCAGCCCCAGCATTTT.

This clone was recorded at least ten times. The chain employs TRBV3-1 (or the pseudogene TRBV3-2) and TRBJ2-7; D might be TRBD1 (6 bases). This CDR3 region has 16 residues. V gave up 0 bases and J gave up 2 bases, with 14 bases separating them. Germline assignment: CDR1 LGHDT and CDR2 YNNKEL (reference sequence). CDR3 region: CASSQDQGFHTYEQYF. The CDR3 DNA sequence: TGTGCCAGCAGCCAAGATCAGGGGTTTCACACCTACGAGCAGTACTTC.

CDR3 loop: CASLAPGDYNEQFF. The CDR3 DNA follows: TGTGCCAGCCTAGCCCCCGGGGATTACAATGAGCAGTTCTTC. V is TRBV28 and J is TRBJ2-1; a possible D gene is TRBD2 (5 bases). CDR1 MDHEN and CDR2 SYDVKM come from the germline V gene. Trimming pared 8 bases from V and 4 bases from J, leaving 15 bases between. The CDR3 contains 14 residues.

The chain carries TRBV27 and TRBJ1-6, with a tentative D call TRBD1 (5 bases). V dropped 1 base and J dropped 7 bases, with 14 bases sitting between them. Germline values: CDR1 MNHEY, CDR2 SMNVEV (reference sequence). CDR3 size: 16 residues. The CDR3 region is CASSLYPRTRNSPLHF. The CDR3 coding sequence is TGTGCCAGCAGTTTATATCCCCGGACACGGAATTCACCCCTCCACTTT.

The gene calls are TRBV5-3 and TRBJ1-4; 7 bases are shared with TRBD1. TRBV5-3 is reported as an ORF; its role is uncertain. The CDR3 contains 15 residues. Trimming removed 0 bases from V and 7 bases from J; junction bases left unmatched: 6. The CDR3 bases are TGTGCCAGAAGCTTGGGAAGGGGGCTGGTTGAAAAACTGTTTTTT. This sequence encodes CARSLGRGLVEKLFF.

The rearrangement joins TRBV7-8 to TRBJ2-7, with D unresolved. Germline values: CDR1 SGHVS, CDR2 FQNEAQ. V lost 6 bases and J 2 bases, leaving 14 bases between the germline ends. The CDR3 runs 14 residues. As DNA, the CDR3 is TGTGCCAGCAGTCCCCCCAGTGGGCCCTACGAGCAGTACTTC. Its translation: CASSPPSGPYEQYF.

This clone has a handful of counts. The V and J genes are TRBV5-1 and TRBJ2-1, with 9 bases that match TRBD1. Germline V gene data show CDR1 as SGHRS and CDR2 as YFSETQ. The trim removed 4 bases at V and 9 bases at J, leaving 8 bases unmatched. CDR3 size: 14 residues. The CDR3 loop is CASSPDRGSLEQFF. The CDR3 coding sequence is TGCGCCAGCAGCCCGGACAGGGGTTCCCTTGAGCAGTTCTTC.

The V and J genes are TRBV7-2 and TRBJ2-5; 11 bases map to TRBD2. V shed 3 bases, J shed 5 bases, and the junction held 5 bases outside the gene matches. The CDR3 has 15 residues. Germline V lookup: CDR1 SGHTA, CDR2 FQGNSA. CDR3 nucleotide sequence: TGTGCCAGCAGCTTCCTAGCGGGGGGTGGGGAGACCCAGTACTTC. It encodes CASSFLAGGGETQYF. The complete variable domain, with remaining parts taken from reference TRBV7-2 and TRBJ2-5, reads GAGVSQSPSNKVTEKGKDVELRCDPISGHTALYWYRQSLGQGLEFLIYFQGNSAPDKSGLPSDRFSAERTGGSVSTLTIQRTQQEDSAVYLCASSFLAGGGETQYFGPGTRLLVL.

The chain combines TRBV18 with TRBJ2-7; D unresolved. Germline CDR1 reads KGHSH; CDR2 reads LQKENI. The CDR3 runs 11 residues. The V gene lost 2 bases and the J gene lost 7 bases, with 6 bases spanning the gap. This CDR3 is CASSPEREQYF. DNA of the CDR3: TGTGCCAGCTCACCAGAGAGAGAGCAGTACTTC.

This clone was seen only a few times. V and J are TRBV7-8 and TRBJ1-3, with unresolved D. Trimming cost V 4 bases and J 9 bases, with 13 bases left between them. Germline lookup yields CDR1 SGHVS and CDR2 FQNEAQ. This CDR3 comprises 13 residues. The CDR3 nucleotides read TGTGCCAGCAGCTCGGGTCTAGACTCCACCATATATTTT. It specifies CASSSGLDSTIYF.

This chain links TRBV6-5 with TRBJ1-5; TRBD1 agrees at 9 bases. CDR3 length: 13 amino acids. Trimming removed 7 bases from V and 6 bases from J; junction bases left unmatched: 4. The germline CDR1 and CDR2 sequences are MNHEY and SVGAGI. CDR3 sequence reads: CASIGTGSQPQHF. The CDR3 bases are TGTGCCAGCATTGGGACAGGGAGTCAGCCCCAGCATTTT.

This rearrangement joins TRBV15 to TRBJ2-1; tentative D call: TRBD1 (6 bases). Trimming removed 5 bases at V and 4 bases at J, with 9 bases between. This CDR3 spans 13 amino acids. The V gene's germline CDR1 is LNHNV and CDR2 YYDKDF (reference sequence). The DNA for the CDR3 is TGTGCCACCAGCGTAACAGGGTACAATGAGCAGTTCTTC. Protein: CATSVTGYNEQFF.

This clone was seen just once. The chain uses TRBV5-1 and TRBJ2-5; the match to TRBD2 covers 7 bases. CDR3 length: 13 amino acids. Unmatched junction bases numbered 5, after V lost 7 bases and J lost 2 bases. Germline lookup yields CDR1 SGHRS and CDR2 YFSETQ. CDR3 DNA: TGCGCCAGCCGCCGGGACTATCAAGAGACCCAGTACTTC. Protein product: CASRRDYQETQYF.

As regards this clone: This specimen includes other DNA sequences encoding the same CDR3. This sequence joins TRBV5-1 and TRBJ1-1; the D gene is possibly TRBD1 (6 bases). Looked up from germline, CDR1 is SGHRS and CDR2 is YFSETQ. The CDR3 sequence is 14 residues long. V gave up 0 bases and J gave up 1 base, with 7 bases separating them. CDR3: CASSLGGQNTEAFF. The CDR3 DNA is TGCGCCAGCAGCTTGGGGGGGCAGAACACTGAAGCTTTCTTT. The full variable domain, rest sourced from reference TRBV5-1 and TRBJ1-1, is KAGVTQTPRYLIKTRGQQVTLSCSPISGHRSVSWYQQTPGQGLQFLFEYFSETQRNKGNFPGRFSGRQFSNSRSEMNVSTLELGDSALYLCASSLGGQNTEAFFGQGTRLTVV.

V is TRBV5-1 and J is TRBJ2-6; 9 bases are shared with TRBD1. V lost 4 bases and J lost 0; bases outside the gene matches: 5. The CDR3 length is 17 residues. Per the germline V gene, CDR1 is SGHRS and CDR2 is YFSETQ. Written as DNA, the CDR3 is TGCGCCAGCAGCCGGGACAGGGCTAGCTCTGGGGCCAACGTCCTGACTTTC. Translated: CASSRDRASSGANVLTF.

CDR3 DNA sequence: TGTGCCAGCAGTCAGACAGGAGACGAGCAGTACTTC. It codes for CASSQTGDEQYF. This chain connects TRBV3-1 (or the pseudogene TRBV3-2) to TRBJ2-7, with D perhaps matching TRBD1 (6 bases). The V gene's germline CDR1 is LGHDT and CDR2 YNNKEL (reference sequence). Deletions cut 6 bases from V and 5 bases from J, with 11 bases between. This CDR3 region has 12 residues.

The rearrangement uses TRBV29-1 and TRBJ2-7; tentative D call: TRBD1 (5 bases). The germline V gene encodes CDR1 SQVTM and CDR2 ANQGSEA. The CDR3 consists of 11 residues. The germline V and J ends were trimmed by 7 bases and 3 bases, with 10 bases remaining between them. The CDR3 DNA reads TGCAGCGGGGGCAGAGACTACGAGCAGTACTTC. This gives the protein CSGGRDYEQYF.

The chain employs TRBV7-9 and TRBJ2-7; D is uncertain. Trimming removed 5 bases from V and 4 bases from J, with 6 bases in between. Germline V lookup: CDR1 SEHNR, CDR2 FQNEAQ (reference sequence). The CDR3 has 11 residues. CDR3: CASSITYEQYF. The CDR3 coding sequence is TGTGCCAGCAGCATTACTTACGAGCAGTACTTC.